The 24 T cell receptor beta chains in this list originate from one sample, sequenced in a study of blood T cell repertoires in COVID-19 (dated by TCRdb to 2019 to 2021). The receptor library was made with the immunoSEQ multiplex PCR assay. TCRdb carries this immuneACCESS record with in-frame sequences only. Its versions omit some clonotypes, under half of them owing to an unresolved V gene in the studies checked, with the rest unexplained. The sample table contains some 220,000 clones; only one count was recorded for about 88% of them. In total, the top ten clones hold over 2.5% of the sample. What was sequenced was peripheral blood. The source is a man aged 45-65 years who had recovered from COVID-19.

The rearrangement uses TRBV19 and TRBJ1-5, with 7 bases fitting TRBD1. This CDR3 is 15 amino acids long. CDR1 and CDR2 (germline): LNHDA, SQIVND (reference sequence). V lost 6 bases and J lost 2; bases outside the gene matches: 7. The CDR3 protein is CASRYGQAGNQPQHF. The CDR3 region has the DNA TGTGCCAGTAGATATGGACAGGCCGGCAATCAGCCCCAGCATTTT.

The CDR3 loop is CATSGGQGVYNEQFF. DNA for the CDR3: TGTGCCACCAGCGGGGGACAGGGGGTTTACAATGAGCAGTTCTTC. The V call is TRBV15, the J call TRBJ2-1, with 11 positions matching TRBD1. The CDR3 length is 15 residues. V lost 5 bases to trimming and J lost 4 bases; unmatched junction nucleotides: 4. Germline loops: CDR1 LNHNV, CDR2 YYDKDF (reference sequence).

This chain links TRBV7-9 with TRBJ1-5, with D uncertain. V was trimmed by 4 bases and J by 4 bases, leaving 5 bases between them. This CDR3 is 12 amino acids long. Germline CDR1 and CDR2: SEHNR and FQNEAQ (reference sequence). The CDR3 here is CASSSQNQPQHF. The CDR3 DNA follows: TGTGCCAGCAGCTCCCAAAATCAGCCCCAGCATTTT.

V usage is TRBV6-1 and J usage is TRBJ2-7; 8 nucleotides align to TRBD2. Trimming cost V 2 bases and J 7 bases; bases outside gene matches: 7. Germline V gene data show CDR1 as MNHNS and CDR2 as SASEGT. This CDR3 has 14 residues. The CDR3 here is CASSEIRLAQEQYF. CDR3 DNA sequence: TGTGCCAGCAGTGAAATACGACTAGCGCAGGAGCAGTACTTC.

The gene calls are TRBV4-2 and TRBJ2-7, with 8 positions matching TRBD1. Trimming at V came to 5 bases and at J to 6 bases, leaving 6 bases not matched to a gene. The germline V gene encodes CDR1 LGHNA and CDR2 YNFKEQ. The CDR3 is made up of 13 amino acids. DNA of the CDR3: TGTGCCAGCAGCTGGGACAGGTCCGGCGAGCAGTACTTC. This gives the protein CASSWDRSGEQYF.

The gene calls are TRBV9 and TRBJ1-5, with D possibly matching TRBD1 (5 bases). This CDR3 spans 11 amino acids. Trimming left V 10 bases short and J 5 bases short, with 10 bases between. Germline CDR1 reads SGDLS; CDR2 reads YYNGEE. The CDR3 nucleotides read TGTGCCTCTGGGGGGGATCAGCCCCAGCATTTT. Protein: CASGGDQPQHF.

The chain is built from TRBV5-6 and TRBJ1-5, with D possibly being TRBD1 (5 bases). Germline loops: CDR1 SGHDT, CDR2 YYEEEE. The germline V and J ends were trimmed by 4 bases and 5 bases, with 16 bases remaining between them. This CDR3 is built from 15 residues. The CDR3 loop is CASSPRRKGHQPQHF. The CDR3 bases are TGTGCCAGCAGCCCGCGACGGAAGGGGCATCAGCCCCAGCATTTT. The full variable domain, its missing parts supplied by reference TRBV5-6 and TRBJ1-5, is DAGVTQSPTHLIKTRGQQVTLRCSPKSGHDTVSWYQQALGQGPQFIFQYYEEEERQRGNFPDRFSGHQFPNYSSELNVNALLLGDSALYLCASSPRRKGHQPQHFGDGTRLSIL.

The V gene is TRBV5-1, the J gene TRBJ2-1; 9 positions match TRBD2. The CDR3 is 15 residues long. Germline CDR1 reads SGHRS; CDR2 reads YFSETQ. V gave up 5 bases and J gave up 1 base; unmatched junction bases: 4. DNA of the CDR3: TGCGCCAGCAGTGTTCTAGCGGGGTCCTACAATGAGCAGTTCTTC. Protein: CASSVLAGSYNEQFF.

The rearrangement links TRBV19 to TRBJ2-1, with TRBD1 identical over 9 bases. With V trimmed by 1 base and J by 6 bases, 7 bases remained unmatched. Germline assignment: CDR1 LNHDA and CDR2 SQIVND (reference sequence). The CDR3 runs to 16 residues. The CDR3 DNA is TGTGCCAGTAGTATAGCATGGACAGGGGTTTTCAATGAGCAGTTCTTC. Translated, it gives CASSIAWTGVFNEQFF. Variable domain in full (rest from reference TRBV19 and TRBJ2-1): DGGITQSPKYLFRKEGQNVTLSCEQNLNHDAMYWYRQDPGQGLRLIYYSQIVNDFQKGDIAEGYSVSREKKESFPLTVTSAQKNPTAFYLCASSIAWTGVFNEQFFGPGTRLTVL.

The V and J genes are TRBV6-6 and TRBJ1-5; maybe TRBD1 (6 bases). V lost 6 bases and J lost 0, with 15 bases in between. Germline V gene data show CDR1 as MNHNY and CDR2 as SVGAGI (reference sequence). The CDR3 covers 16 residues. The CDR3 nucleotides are TGTGCCAGCAGCCCTACAGGGCCGGTTAGCAATCAGCCCCAGCATTTT. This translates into CASSPTGPVSNQPQHF.

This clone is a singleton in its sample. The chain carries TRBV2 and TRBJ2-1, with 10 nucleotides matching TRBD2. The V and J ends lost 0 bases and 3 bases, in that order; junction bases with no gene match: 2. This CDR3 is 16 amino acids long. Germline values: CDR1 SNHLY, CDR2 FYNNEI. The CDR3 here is CASSEAASGSYNEQFF. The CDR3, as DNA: TGTGCCAGCAGTGAAGCGGCTAGCGGGAGCTACAATGAGCAGTTCTTC.

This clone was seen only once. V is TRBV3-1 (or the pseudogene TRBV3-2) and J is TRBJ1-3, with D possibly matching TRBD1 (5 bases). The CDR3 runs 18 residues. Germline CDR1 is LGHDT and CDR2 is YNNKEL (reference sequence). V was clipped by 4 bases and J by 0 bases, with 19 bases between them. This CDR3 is CASSRSSDIASSGNTIYF. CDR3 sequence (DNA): TGTGCCAGCAGCCGCTCCTCGGACATTGCGAGCTCTGGAAACACCATATATTTT.

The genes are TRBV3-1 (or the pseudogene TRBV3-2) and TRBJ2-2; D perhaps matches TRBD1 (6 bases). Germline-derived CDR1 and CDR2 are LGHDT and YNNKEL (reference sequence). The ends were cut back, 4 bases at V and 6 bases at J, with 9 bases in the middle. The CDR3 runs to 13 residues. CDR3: CASSRGQSGELFF. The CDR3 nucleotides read TGTGCCAGCAGCCGAGGACAGTCCGGGGAGCTGTTTTTT.

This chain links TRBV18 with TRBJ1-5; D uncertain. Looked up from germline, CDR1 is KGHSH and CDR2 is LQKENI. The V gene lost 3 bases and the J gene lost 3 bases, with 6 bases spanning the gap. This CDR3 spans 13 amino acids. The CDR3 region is CASSPVANQPQHF. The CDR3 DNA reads TGTGCCAGCTCACCCGTGGCCAATCAGCCCCAGCATTTT. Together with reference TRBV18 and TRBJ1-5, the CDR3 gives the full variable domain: NAGVMQNPRHLVRRRGQEARLRCSPMKGHSHVYWYRQLPEEGLKFMVYLQKENIIDESGMPKERFSAEFPKEGPSILRIQQVVRGDSAAYFCASSPVANQPQHFGDGTRLSIL.

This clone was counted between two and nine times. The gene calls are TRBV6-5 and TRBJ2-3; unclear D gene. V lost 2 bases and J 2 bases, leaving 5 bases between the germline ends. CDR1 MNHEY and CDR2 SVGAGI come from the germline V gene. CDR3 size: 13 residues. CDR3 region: CASSYDITDTQYF. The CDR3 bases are TGTGCCAGCAGTTACGACATCACAGATACGCAGTATTTT.

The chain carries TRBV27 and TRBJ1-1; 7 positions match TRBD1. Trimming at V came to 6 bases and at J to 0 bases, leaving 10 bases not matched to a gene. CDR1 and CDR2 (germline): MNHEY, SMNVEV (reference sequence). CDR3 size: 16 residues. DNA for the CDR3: TGTGCCAGCAGGAGGGCACAGGGGACCCTGAACACTGAAGCTTTCTTT. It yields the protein CASRRAQGTLNTEAFF.

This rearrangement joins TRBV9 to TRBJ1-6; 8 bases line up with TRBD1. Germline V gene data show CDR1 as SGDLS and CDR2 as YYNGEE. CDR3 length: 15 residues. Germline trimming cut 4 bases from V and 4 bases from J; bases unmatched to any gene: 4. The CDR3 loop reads CASSPGTGYNSPLHF. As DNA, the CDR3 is TGTGCCAGCAGCCCGGGGACAGGTTATAATTCACCCCTCCACTTT.

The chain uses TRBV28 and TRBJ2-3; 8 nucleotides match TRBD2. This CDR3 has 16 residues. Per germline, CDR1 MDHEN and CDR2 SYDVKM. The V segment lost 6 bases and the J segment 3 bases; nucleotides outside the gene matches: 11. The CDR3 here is CASRSTSVRTTDTQYF. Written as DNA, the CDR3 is TGTGCCAGCAGGTCGACTAGCGTACGGACGACAGATACGCAGTATTTT.

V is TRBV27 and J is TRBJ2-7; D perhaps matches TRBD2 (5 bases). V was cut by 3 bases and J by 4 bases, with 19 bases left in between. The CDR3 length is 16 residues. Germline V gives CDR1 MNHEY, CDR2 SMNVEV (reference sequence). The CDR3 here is CASSFISGLTIYEQYF. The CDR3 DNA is TGTGCCAGCAGTTTCATTTCCGGACTGACTATATACGAGCAGTACTTC.

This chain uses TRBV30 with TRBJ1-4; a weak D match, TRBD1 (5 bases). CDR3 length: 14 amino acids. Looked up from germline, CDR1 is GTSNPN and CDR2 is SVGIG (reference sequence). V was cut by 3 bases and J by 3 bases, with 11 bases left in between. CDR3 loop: CAWRAGWANEKLFF. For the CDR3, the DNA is TGTGCCTGGAGAGCAGGGTGGGCTAATGAAAAACTGTTTTTT.

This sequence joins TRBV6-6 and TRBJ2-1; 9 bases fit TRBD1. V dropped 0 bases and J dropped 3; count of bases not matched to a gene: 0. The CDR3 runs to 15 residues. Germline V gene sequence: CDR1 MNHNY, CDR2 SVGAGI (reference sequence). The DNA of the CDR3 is TGTGCCAGCAGTTACTCGGGACAGGGCTACAATGAGCAGTTCTTC. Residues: CASSYSGQGYNEQFF.

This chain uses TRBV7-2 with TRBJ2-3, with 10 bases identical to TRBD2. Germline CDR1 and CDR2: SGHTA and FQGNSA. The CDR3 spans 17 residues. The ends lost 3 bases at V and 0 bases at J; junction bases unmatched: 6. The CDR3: CASSFPTSGISTDTQYF. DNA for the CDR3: TGTGCCAGCAGCTTTCCCACTAGCGGGATAAGCACAGATACGCAGTATTTT.

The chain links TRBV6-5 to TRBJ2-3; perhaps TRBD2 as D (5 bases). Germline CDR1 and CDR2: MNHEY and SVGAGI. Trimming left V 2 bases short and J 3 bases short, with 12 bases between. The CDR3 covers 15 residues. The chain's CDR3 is CASSYAGAPTDTQYF. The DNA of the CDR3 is TGTGCCAGCAGTTACGCGGGTGCCCCTACAGATACGCAGTATTTT.

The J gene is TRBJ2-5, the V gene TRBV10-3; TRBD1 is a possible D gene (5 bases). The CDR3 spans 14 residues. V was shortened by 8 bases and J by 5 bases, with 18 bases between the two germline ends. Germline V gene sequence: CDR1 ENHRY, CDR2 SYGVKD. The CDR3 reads CAISHSTVSETQYF. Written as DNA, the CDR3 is TGTGCCATCTCCCACTCGACAGTATCGGAGACCCAGTACTTC.